This TCR beta chain derives from a study of T cells after yellow fever vaccination. Overall study results and limits: CD4 and CD8 compartments shared a small share of clonotypes, likely from convergent recombination.

Template switching with 5'RACE generated the TCR cDNA and added a universal primer site and UMIs. TCRdb redid the calling of the 5' RACE reads with MiXCR, one entry per CDR3 protein. The sample holds some 300,000 distinct CDR3 sequences; 3% to 4.5% are singletons and the top ten take about 25%. This clonotype was counted ten times or more. The antigen is undetermined. The receptor was derived from a man between 18 and 29 years old who received the YFV17D yellow fever vaccine. The source was PBMCs, collected on the day of the yellow fever booster vaccination.

CDR3 protein: CASSWWVRQETQYF. The CDR3, as DNA: TGCGCCAGCAGCTGGTGGGTCCGACAAGAGACCCAGTACTTC. V usage is TRBV5-1 and J usage is TRBJ2-5, with D unclear. This CDR3 is 14 amino acids long. Trimming shortened V by 3 bases and J by 2 bases, and 11 bases separated the two germline ends. Germline-derived CDR1 and CDR2 are SGHRS and YFSETQ.